The 29 T cell receptor beta chains below come from one sample, sequenced in a study of cytomegalovirus exposure and HLA in healthy donors. PCR was performed using 60 Vbeta and 13 Jbeta primers. Using immunoSEQ multiplex PCR, the repertoire was profiled, and TCRdb retains in-frame clones only, with some absent. The sample carries 180,000 or so clones, 70% to 90% recorded once. Source material: PBMCs. The receptors come from a woman aged 25-40 years in good health and CMV-seronegative.

The V call is TRBV2, the J call TRBJ2-3, with a weak D call TRBD1 (5 bases). Germline V gives CDR1 SNHLY, CDR2 FYNNEI. The CDR3 covers 12 residues. The germline V and J ends were trimmed by 4 bases and 14 bases, with 16 bases remaining between them. This CDR3 is CASSGGDSLLYF. In DNA form, the CDR3 reads TGTGCCAGCAGTGGAGGAGACAGCCTCCTGTATTTT.

V is TRBV27 and J is TRBJ1-5; D is ambiguous. The CDR3 is 14 residues long. V dropped 1 base and J dropped 1 base, with 5 bases sitting between them. Germline values: CDR1 MNHEY, CDR2 SMNVEV (reference sequence). The CDR3 region has the DNA TGTGCCAGCAGTTTATACCTAAGCAATCAGCCCCAGCATTTT. Amino acids: CASSLYLSNQPQHF.

The V gene is TRBV28, the J gene TRBJ1-2, with D uncertain. V lost 7 bases to trimming and J lost 4 bases, with 16 bases between them. The CDR3 sequence is 14 residues long. Germline CDR1 is MDHEN and CDR2 is SYDVKM. CDR3 residues: CASTLGRGGYGYTF. CDR3 coding DNA: TGTGCCAGCACCTTAGGGCGGGGTGGCTATGGCTACACCTTC.

This chain links TRBV2 with TRBJ1-3, with 8 bases matching TRBD1. The CDR3 is 13 amino acids. The germline V gene encodes CDR1 SNHLY and CDR2 FYNNEI. The J segment lost 2 bases and the V segment lost 10 bases, leaving 4 bases of the junction unmatched. CDR3 protein: CATKTGAGNTIYF. The DNA for the CDR3 is TGTGCCACCAAGACAGGGGCTGGAAACACCATATATTTT.

The V call is TRBV6-4, the J call TRBJ1-1, with D maybe TRBD1 (5 bases). Germline CDR1 MRHNA, CDR2 SNTAGT. The V and J ends lost 0 bases and 9 bases respectively, with 14 bases between them. The CDR3 loop spans 14 amino acids. CDR3 in amino acids: CASSDSGLVGQAFF. CDR3 bases: TGTGCCAGCAGTGACTCTGGGTTGGTGGGGCAAGCTTTCTTT.

The rearrangement joins TRBV5-4 to TRBJ2-7, with 9 bases that match TRBD1. V was clipped by 4 bases and J by 5 bases; unmatched bases: 10. This CDR3 contains 15 residues. CDR1 SGHNT and CDR2 YYREEE come from the germline V gene (reference sequence). CDR3: CASSHNRGRVDEQYF. CDR3 in DNA: TGTGCCAGCAGCCACAACAGGGGGCGCGTCGACGAGCAGTACTTC. Full variable domain (remainder filled in from reference TRBV5-4 and TRBJ2-7): ETGVTQSPTHLIKTRGQQVTLRCSSQSGHNTVSWYQQALGQGPQFIFQYYREEENGRGNFPPRFSGLQFPNYSSELNVNALELDDSALYLCASSHNRGRVDEQYFGPGTRLTVT.

The chain carries TRBV5-1 and TRBJ2-7, with D perhaps matching TRBD1 (5 bases). Germline CDR1 SGHRS, CDR2 YFSETQ. CDR3 length: 14 amino acids. The V and J ends lost 0 bases and 5 bases respectively, with 12 bases between them. As DNA, the CDR3 is TGCGCCAGCAGCTTGGCGGCAGGGTCCCACGAGCAGTACTTC. It translates to CASSLAAGSHEQYF.

The chain has TRBV19 and TRBJ2-3; D not resolved. V shed 3 bases and J shed 6 bases, with 16 bases lying between them. This CDR3 has 15 amino acids. Germline lookup yields CDR1 LNHDA and CDR2 SQIVND (reference sequence). This CDR3 reads CASSMLRREADTQYF. The CDR3 DNA is TGTGCCAGTAGTATGCTCAGAAGAGAGGCGGATACGCAGTATTTT.

This clone was picked up one time. The chain links TRBV19 to TRBJ1-5; 10 nucleotides align to TRBD1. Germline V gene sequence: CDR1 LNHDA, CDR2 SQIVND (reference sequence). CDR3 length equals 14 residues. V lost 10 bases, J lost 3 bases, and 6 bases stayed unmatched. In nucleotides, the CDR3 is TGTGCCATTGCAGACAGGGGGCACAATCAGCCCCAGCATTTT. The encoded protein is CAIADRGHNQPQHF.

The chain joins TRBV7-9 to TRBJ1-3, with a possible D match to TRBD1 (6 bases). The germline gives CDR1 SEHNR, CDR2 FQNEAQ (reference sequence). Trimming stripped 5 bases from V and 2 bases from J, with 25 bases between. CDR3 length: 19 residues. The CDR3 region is CASSTDSQNRVIAGNTIYF. CDR3 DNA: TGTGCCAGCAGCACCGATTCCCAGAACAGGGTAATAGCTGGAAACACCATATATTTT.

This sequence joins TRBV5-4 and TRBJ1-2; a possible D gene is TRBD1 (5 bases). V was cut by 4 bases and J by 4 bases, with 14 bases left in between. The CDR3 is made up of 14 amino acids. Germline CDR1 SGHNT, CDR2 YYREEE (reference sequence). The CDR3 spells CASSIDSPTYGYTF. For the CDR3, the DNA is TGTGCCAGCAGCATTGACAGCCCAACCTATGGCTACACCTTC.

Comments on this clone: Additional DNA sequences in this sample encode the identical CDR3. This chain links TRBV18 with TRBJ2-3; D is possibly TRBD2 (6 bases). There are 12 residues in the CDR3. V lost 2 bases and J lost 9, with 9 bases in between. Germline values: CDR1 KGHSH, CDR2 LQKENI. As DNA, the CDR3 is TGTGCCAGCTCACCATCGGGGGACACGCAGTATTTT. Amino acid sequence: CASSPSGDTQYF.

The chain has TRBV6-1 and TRBJ1-1; D possibly corresponds to TRBD1 (6 bases). Between the trimmed V and J ends, which lost 2 bases and 4 bases, there was a span of 11 bases. This CDR3 is built from 14 residues. CDR1 and CDR2 from the germline V gene are MNHNS and SASEGT. In DNA form, the CDR3 reads TGTGCCAGCAGTGAACAGGGGCTGGGCACTGAAGCTTTCTTT. It encodes CASSEQGLGTEAFF.

The V call is TRBV2, the J call TRBJ1-2; TRBD1 aligns across 11 bases. This CDR3 contains 12 residues. V shed 7 bases, J shed 6 bases, and the junction held 1 base outside the gene matches. Germline V lookup: CDR1 SNHLY, CDR2 FYNNEI. As DNA, the CDR3 is TGTGCCAGCAAGGGACAGGGGGATGGCTACACCTTC. Its protein is CASKGQGDGYTF.

The chain joins TRBV6-1 to TRBJ1-4; tentatively, D is TRBD1 (6 bases). This CDR3 is built from 14 residues. The germline CDR1 and CDR2 sequences are MNHNS and SASEGT. Trimming removed 2 bases at V and 8 bases at J, with 12 bases between. In nucleotides, the CDR3 is TGTGCCAGCAGTGAACGGGGGGCAAGAGAAAAACTGTTTTTT. It encodes CASSERGAREKLFF.

V is TRBV11-2 and J is TRBJ2-3, with 11 bases aligning to TRBD2. CDR1 is SGHAT, CDR2 FQNNGV, per germline. The CDR3 has 17 amino acids. J gave up 7 bases and V 1 base, and 10 bases lay outside the gene matches. CDR3 loop: CASSLALTSGERNTQYF. CDR3 bases: TGTGCCAGCAGCTTAGCCTTGACTAGCGGGGAGCGAAATACGCAGTATTTT.

The V gene is TRBV7-3, the J gene TRBJ2-3; the D gene is possibly TRBD1 (6 bases). This CDR3 contains 16 residues. The germline V and J ends were trimmed by 4 bases and 2 bases, with 16 bases remaining between them. The germline gives CDR1 SGHTA, CDR2 FQGTGA. The CDR3, as DNA: TGTGCCAGCAGCTCGACAGGTGGGGCTGACACAGATACGCAGTATTTT. The encoded protein is CASSSTGGADTDTQYF.

J is TRBJ2-7 and V is TRBV6-5; D is possibly TRBD1 (5 bases). Germline V lookup: CDR1 MNHEY, CDR2 SVGAGI. CDR3 length: 14 residues. The germline V and J ends were trimmed by 6 bases and 0 bases, with 12 bases remaining between them. The chain's CDR3 is CASSFDRSSYEQYF. In DNA, the CDR3 is TGTGCCAGCAGCTTTGACAGAAGCTCCTACGAGCAGTACTTC.

V gene TRBV30 combines with J gene TRBJ1-5; D is ambiguous. Germline assignment: CDR1 GTSNPN and CDR2 SVGIG (reference sequence). Deletions cut 1 base from V and 7 bases from J, with 11 bases between. The CDR3 runs 13 residues. CDR3: CAWSEDRGQPQHF. The DNA for the CDR3 is TGTGCCTGGAGTGAAGACCGAGGGCAGCCCCAGCATTTT.

This chain joins TRBV5-1 and TRBJ2-5; tentative D call: TRBD1 (6 bases). This CDR3 region has 15 residues. CDR1 and CDR2 from the germline V gene are SGHRS and YFSETQ. V lost 0 bases and J 5 bases, leaving 14 bases between the germline ends. The CDR3 DNA reads TGCGCCAGCAGCTTGGGAGACAGGCGAGGGGAGACCCAGTACTTC. The encoded protein is CASSLGDRRGETQYF.

V is TRBV5-1 and J is TRBJ2-3; tentatively, D is TRBD1 (7 bases). The CDR3 consists of 14 residues. CDR1 and CDR2 from the germline V gene are SGHRS and YFSETQ. V was trimmed by 9 bases and J by 6 bases, leaving 20 bases between them. CDR3 in DNA: TGCGCCACCCAGCGAGAGGGGGCGGGGGATACGCAGTATTTT. Translated, it gives CATQREGAGDTQYF.

In its sample, this clone was seen once. The V gene is TRBV6-1, the J gene TRBJ1-2; the match to TRBD1 covers 8 bases. The CDR3 extends over 15 amino acids. V shed 2 bases and J 6 bases; nucleotides not matched to a gene: 8. Germline-derived CDR1 and CDR2 are MNHNS and SASEGT. This chain's CDR3 is CASSEYSSGGDGYTF. DNA for the CDR3: TGTGCCAGCAGTGAATATTCTTCAGGGGGCGATGGCTACACCTTC.

This clone occurred once. This chain joins TRBV5-1 and TRBJ1-4; D is uncertain. V lost 9 bases and J 8 bases, leaving 17 bases between the germline ends. Germline V gene sequence: CDR1 SGHRS, CDR2 YFSETQ. The CDR3 extends over 13 amino acids. The CDR3 is CANLGVGEEKLFF. In DNA, the CDR3 is TGCGCCAACCTCGGGGTAGGTGAGGAAAAACTGTTTTTT.

J is TRBJ2-5 and V is TRBV28; TRBD2 agrees at 8 bases. The V and J ends lost 6 bases and 5 bases, in that order; junction bases with no gene match: 11. The germline V gene encodes CDR1 MDHEN and CDR2 SYDVKM. The CDR3 is 15 amino acids. CDR3 sequence (DNA): TGTGCCAGCAGGTCGGTAGCGGGGCTTCGGGAGACCCAGTACTTC. Protein: CASRSVAGLRETQYF.

This chain connects TRBV7-2 to TRBJ2-1, with TRBD2 identical over 8 bases. Germline CDR1 SGHTA, CDR2 FQGNSA. Trimming removed 2 bases from V and 9 bases from J; junction bases left unmatched: 9. The CDR3 runs to 15 residues. CDR3 sequence reads: CASSLRAGGFVEQFF. The CDR3 nucleotides read TGTGCCAGCAGCTTACGGGCGGGAGGATTTGTTGAGCAGTTCTTC.

This clone appeared a few times. The rearrangement uses TRBV7-9 and TRBJ1-2, with D perhaps matching TRBD1 (5 bases). The CDR3 runs 13 residues. V shed 5 bases and J shed 8 bases, with 15 bases lying between them. CDR1 is SEHNR and CDR2 is FQNEAQ in the germline V gene (reference sequence). The CDR3 DNA reads as TGTGCCAGCAGCGGCGGGACCGCGTACGGCTACACCTTC. Its protein is CASSGGTAYGYTF. Drawing the rest from reference TRBV7-9 and TRBJ1-2, the complete variable domain is DTGVSQNPRHKITKRGQNVTFRCDPISEHNRLYWYRQTLGQGPEFLTYFQNEAQLEKSRLLSDRFSAERPKGSFSTLEIQRTEQGDSAMYLCASSGGTAYGYTFGSGTRLTVV.

V is TRBV5-1 and J is TRBJ2-6, with 9 bases fitting TRBD1. Per the germline V gene, CDR1 is SGHRS and CDR2 is YFSETQ. The CDR3 extends over 18 amino acids. V trimming: 4 bases; J trimming: 2 bases; junction bases outside the gene matches: 10. The CDR3 protein is CASSLTGTGSAGANVLTF. In DNA form, the CDR3 reads TGCGCCAGCAGCCTCACTGGGACAGGGAGTGCTGGGGCCAACGTCCTGACTTTC.

This sequence joins TRBV19 and TRBJ2-7; 9 bases fit TRBD1. The V and J ends lost 5 bases and 3 bases, in that order; junction bases with no gene match: 8. The CDR3 spans 15 residues. CDR1 LNHDA and CDR2 SQIVND come from the germline V gene (reference sequence). In nucleotides, the CDR3 is TGTGCCAGTAGTCACGGGACAGGGAGTCTCTACGAGCAGTACTTC. This codes for CASSHGTGSLYEQYF.

J is TRBJ1-2 and V is TRBV30; a possible D gene is TRBD1 (6 bases). V was trimmed by 8 bases and J by 6 bases, leaving 13 bases between them. The germline gives CDR1 GTSNPN, CDR2 SVGIG (reference sequence). The CDR3 is made up of 11 amino acids. In DNA form, the CDR3 reads TGTGCCCAGGGGTTATCCCATGGCTACACCTTC. This gives the protein CAQGLSHGYTF.